The rows below give T cell receptor beta chains drawn from one sample of a study of post-analysis software for immune sequencing data. TCRdb called the PCR reads again in MiXCR, with one record for every CDR3 protein. The sample has about 820,000 distinct CDR3 sequences, about 57% seen once. The specimen was blood. The receptors derive from a girl aged 5-17 years with multiple sclerosis. CDR3s include the opening cysteine and the closing phenylalanine or tryptophan. The order of the fields is J gene, V gene, CDR3 protein.

>TRBJ2-4|TRBV20-1
CSARDQVLAKNIQYF
>TRBJ2-3|TRBV27
CASSLGGARSGTQYF
>TRBJ2-4|TRBV6-2/TRBV6-3
CASSYEGDLKNIQYF
>TRBJ2-7|TRBV20-1
CSAREPGQLHEQYF
>TRBJ2-7|TRBV3-1
CASSQVGQGAAHEQYF
>TRBJ1-1|TRBV7-3
CASSPDRGWYTEAFF
>TRBJ1-2|TRBV3-1
CASSQVGPLYGYTF
>TRBJ2-5|TRBV5-1
CASSLSALKDKGETQYF
>TRBJ2-1|TRBV7-3
CASSNTGTIDEQFF
>TRBJ1-4|TRBV9
CASSVGRGKLFF
>TRBJ2-5|TRBV14
CASSHAGTGGTQYF
>TRBJ1-1|TRBV20-1
CSAGNRDRGYTEAFF
>TRBJ2-5|TRBV9
CASSGRTGGETQYF
>TRBJ2-7|TRBV4-2
CASSQEASSYEQYF
>TRBJ2-3|TRBV5-5
CASPRSDGLTTDTQYF
>TRBJ2-1|TRBV12-3/TRBV12-4
CASGYSGIVYNEQFF
>TRBJ2-1|TRBV12-3/TRBV12-4
CASSLELAGLPSDEQFF
>TRBJ2-3|TRBV20-1
CSARPGQYTDTQYF
>TRBJ2-1|TRBV6-5
CASSNRDRGHGDEQFF
>TRBJ2-3|TRBV24-1
CATSFSWTWQGGSDTQYF
>TRBJ2-3|TRBV7-3
CASSSRDRSGDTQYF
>TRBJ1-2|TRBV3-1
CASSETAFWGYTF
>TRBJ2-1|TRBV6-2/TRBV6-3
CASSWAPGGPPYNEQFF
>TRBJ1-6|TRBV20-1
CSAQGQASSYNSPLHF
>TRBJ1-1|TRBV15
CATSRDPIMNTEAFF
>TRBJ1-1|TRBV5-1
CASSLEQGRGTEAFF
>TRBJ1-5|TRBV20-1
CSASPGADNQPQHF
>TRBJ2-7|TRBV6-1
CASRPTGQGEQYF
>TRBJ1-2|TRBV6-5
CASSYSGQSYTF
>TRBJ1-4|TRBV20-1
CSAREGVGEKLFF
>TRBJ2-6|TRBV29-1
CSVQSRVPGANVLTF
>TRBJ2-3|TRBV10-3
CAISTSSGDGTQYF
>TRBJ2-3|TRBV5-1
CASSRTGFEDTQYF
>TRBJ2-1|TRBV20-1
CSASLGSQSYNEQFF
>TRBJ2-1|TRBV6-5
CASSRDRASSYNEQFF
>TRBJ2-1|TRBV9
CASSLQRDLYNEQFF
>TRBJ2-3|TRBV7-3
CASSSGGIDTQYF
>TRBJ2-7|TRBV21-1
CASIKGWREFYPHEQYF
>TRBJ2-1|TRBV5-1
CASSLLAGVGNEQFF
>NA|TRBV7-9
CASMARGRRNIQYF
>TRBJ2-4|TRBV20-1
CSARRRIGTGGGGLAKNIQYF
>TRBJ2-5|TRBV5-5
CASSSTGGIQETQYF
>TRBJ2-5|TRBV12-5
CASGLVLGSTQYF
>TRBJ1-2|TRBV20-1
CSARGLAGNYGYTF
>TRBJ2-7|TRBV2
CASSPNGTGGHEQYF
>TRBJ2-3|TRBV24-1
CATSEGLAGVDTQYF
>TRBJ2-7|TRBV7-2
CASSLRGLRIYEQYF
>TRBJ2-5|TRBV29-1
CSVGRGVQETQYF
>TRBJ1-4|TRBV5-1
CASSLETGHRQLFF
>TRBJ1-5|TRBV6-5
CASRKGGAGQPQHF
>TRBJ1-6|TRBV5-1
CASSWGQDTNSPLHF
>NA|TRBV12-3/TRBV12-4
CASTMGAPYEQYF
>TRBJ1-1|TRBV7-9
CASSLESARAFF
>TRBJ2-5|TRBV5-1
CASSPRLNSQPSEQYF
>TRBJ2-1|TRBV12-3/TRBV12-4
CASSPRGTGTHEQFF
>TRBJ2-5|TRBV7-2
CASSPKDRWGGSETQYF
>TRBJ1-1|TRBV5-1
CASSPGQGDTEAFF
>TRBJ2-6|TRBV9
CASSVLPGPNWPSGANVLTF
>TRBJ1-5|TRBV27
CASSREGPGYSNQPQHF
>TRBJ2-3|TRBV27
CASSLAVLAGPTDTQYF